The 18 T cell receptor beta chains given below trace back to one sample, sequenced in a study of T cells after posttransplantation cyclophosphamide. TCRdb's table, derived via immunoSEQ multiplex PCR, lists solely in-frame clones and lacks some. Among 50,000 to 60,000 clones listed, approximately 94% were seen once. The source material was PBMCs. The receptors originated from a woman in her twenties or thirties in good health and a related stem cell transplant donor.

The chain uses TRBV19 and TRBJ2-7, with 8 bases that match TRBD1. The CDR3 consists of 15 residues. J was trimmed by 3 bases and V by 5 bases; bases with no gene match: 9. From germline, CDR1 is LNHDA and CDR2 SQIVND (reference sequence). This chain's CDR3 is CASSPHSRGLYEQYF. In nucleotides, the CDR3 is TGTGCCAGTAGTCCTCATAGCAGGGGGCTCTACGAGCAGTACTTC.

The V gene is TRBV7-9, the J gene TRBJ1-4, with D possibly TRBD1 on 6 matching bases. V was cut by 4 bases and J by 4 bases, with 16 bases left in between. Germline V gives CDR1 SEHNR, CDR2 FQNEAQ (reference sequence). This CDR3 spans 16 amino acids. For the CDR3, the DNA is TGTGCCAGCAGCTCATCAGGACAGCGTAATAATGAAAAACTGTTTTTT. As protein: CASSSSGQRNNEKLFF.

The rearrangement uses TRBV10-2 and TRBJ2-4, with D possibly being TRBD2 (5 bases). Germline-derived CDR1 and CDR2 are WSHSY and SAAADI. This CDR3 has 17 residues. V gave up 11 bases and J gave up 1 base, with 24 bases separating them. The CDR3 here is CASSLGSPSSAKNIQYF. The CDR3 nucleotides read TGCGCCTCAAGTCTGGGGAGCCCTAGCTCGGCCAAAAACATTCAGTACTTC.

The chain has TRBV30 and TRBJ2-7; TRBD1 matches 7 bases. CDR1 is GTSNPN and CDR2 is SVGIG in the germline V gene (reference sequence). The V gene end was trimmed by 1 base and the J gene end by 6 bases; junction bases not matched to a gene: 3. CDR3 length: 12 residues. The CDR3 DNA is TGTGCCTGGAGTGGAGGGACAGCCGAGCAGTACTTC. As protein: CAWSGGTAEQYF.

CDR3 sequence: CASSLNAGQGRYGYTF. CDR3 coding DNA: TGTGCCAGCAGCTTAAATGCGGGACAGGGGCGGTATGGCTACACCTTC. V is TRBV7-8 and J is TRBJ1-2, with 10 bases fitting TRBD1. Germline V gene sequence: CDR1 SGHVS, CDR2 FQNEAQ. This CDR3 has 16 amino acids. V shed 2 bases, J shed 5 bases, and the junction held 8 bases outside the gene matches.

The rearrangement uses TRBV6-1 and TRBJ1-2, with 10 bases aligning to TRBD1. Per the germline V gene, CDR1 is MNHNS and CDR2 is SASEGT. Trimming at V came to 0 bases and at J to 8 bases, leaving 3 bases not matched to a gene. CDR3 size: 14 residues. The CDR3 DNA is TGTGCCAGCAGTGAAGCCGGGACAGGGGAAGGCTACACCTTC. Translating it yields CASSEAGTGEGYTF.

The rearrangement links TRBV2 to TRBJ1-5; 7 bases map to TRBD1. The junction had 4 bases not matched to a gene; V was cut back by 4 bases and J by 4 bases. The CDR3 extends over 14 amino acids. The germline V gene has CDR1 SNHLY and CDR2 FYNNEI. CDR3: CASSGQGRNQPQHF. The CDR3 DNA reads as TGTGCCAGCAGTGGACAGGGTCGGAATCAGCCCCAGCATTTT. The entire variable domain, with the rest obtained from reference TRBV2 and TRBJ1-5, is as follows: EPEVTQTPSHQVTQMGQEVILRCVPISNHLYFYWYRQILGQKVEFLVSFYNNEISEKSEIFDDQFSVERPDGSNFTLKIRSTKLEDSAMYFCASSGQGRNQPQHFGDGTRLSIL.

The chain employs TRBV7-6 and TRBJ2-1; tentatively, D is TRBD2 (6 bases). Trimming took 5 bases from V and 4 from J, leaving 15 bases between them. The CDR3 sequence is 15 residues long. In germline, CDR1 is SGHVS, CDR2 FNYEAQ. CDR3 DNA sequence: TGTGCCAGCAGCCCCGCCGTCGGGGGTTACAATGAGCAGTTCTTC. Protein: CASSPAVGGYNEQFF.

The chain carries TRBV29-1 and TRBJ2-7; TRBD1 matches 7 bases. This CDR3 has 14 amino acids. Germline loops: CDR1 SQVTM, CDR2 ANQGSEA. V lost 6 bases, J lost 2 bases, and 10 bases stayed unmatched. The DNA of the CDR3 is TGCAGCGTCGAAAGGCGGACAGGCGCCTACGAGCAGTACTTC. Encoded protein: CSVERRTGAYEQYF.

The J gene is TRBJ1-6, the V gene TRBV18, with TRBD1 matching 9 bases. The junction had 7 bases not matched to a gene; V was cut back by 3 bases and J by 10 bases. Germline loops: CDR1 KGHSH, CDR2 LQKENI. The CDR3 loop spans 15 amino acids. CDR3 in DNA: TGTGCCAGCTCACCCAGCACAGGGGGCAGGTCACCCCTCCACTTT. As protein: CASSPSTGGRSPLHF. The variable domain in full, completed from reference TRBV18 and TRBJ1-6, reads NAGVMQNPRHLVRRRGQEARLRCSPMKGHSHVYWYRQLPEEGLKFMVYLQKENIIDESGMPKERFSAEFPKEGPSILRIQQVVRGDSAAYFCASSPSTGGRSPLHFGNGTRLTVT.

In nucleotides, the CDR3 is TGCGCCAGCAGTGAGTCGACAATAAATCAGCCCCAGCATTTT. Protein sequence: CASSESTINQPQHF. The chain combines TRBV10-2 with TRBJ1-5; D call uncertain. The germline V gene has CDR1 WSHSY and CDR2 SAAADI. The ends were cut back, 0 bases at V and 4 bases at J, with 7 bases in the middle. CDR3 length: 14 residues.

CDR3 bases: TGCGCCAGCAGAATCCAGACTAGCGGGGGGTCCGGGGAGCTGTTTTTT. Residues: CASRIQTSGGSGELFF. V gene TRBV5-1 combines with J gene TRBJ2-2; TRBD2 aligns across 13 bases. CDR3 length equals 16 residues. J lost 6 bases, V lost 5 bases, and 7 bases had no gene match. Germline V lookup: CDR1 SGHRS, CDR2 YFSETQ.

The J gene is TRBJ1-6, the V gene TRBV10-1; D not certain. Per germline, CDR1 WNHNN and CDR2 SYGVQD (reference sequence). The CDR3 loop spans 13 amino acids. Trimming left V 0 bases short and J 10 bases short, with 7 bases between. The CDR3: CASSESPGSPLHF. CDR3 sequence (DNA): TGCGCCAGCAGTGAGTCCCCGGGGTCACCCCTCCACTTT.

The gene calls are TRBV6-4 and TRBJ2-1, with 8 positions matching TRBD2. This CDR3 has 15 amino acids. The ends lost 4 bases at V and 2 bases at J; junction bases unmatched: 4. Germline CDR1 is MRHNA and CDR2 is SNTAGT. CDR3 loop: CASSGTSSPYNEQFF. The CDR3 DNA follows: TGTGCCAGCAGTGGGACTAGCTCACCCTACAATGAGCAGTTCTTC.

This chain uses TRBV6-1 with TRBJ2-1, with 14 bases aligning to TRBD2. This CDR3 is built from 15 residues. Looked up from germline, CDR1 is MNHNS and CDR2 is SASEGT. V lost 6 bases to trimming and J lost 13 bases; unmatched junction nucleotides: 11. The CDR3 spells CASRSTSGGAVPQFF. DNA of the CDR3: TGTGCCAGCAGATCGACTAGCGGGGGGGCGGTTCCCCAGTTCTTC.

The chain couples TRBV7-9 to TRBJ2-7, with 7 nucleotides matching TRBD1. This CDR3 spans 15 amino acids. Germline values: CDR1 SEHNR, CDR2 FQNEAQ (reference sequence). V lost 4 bases to trimming and J lost 2 bases; unmatched junction nucleotides: 8. CDR3 loop: CASSSDRDSAYEQYF. In DNA, the CDR3 is TGTGCCAGCAGCTCAGACCGGGACAGCGCCTACGAGCAGTACTTC. The full variable domain, rest sourced from reference TRBV7-9 and TRBJ2-7, is DTGVSQNPRHKITKRGQNVTFRCDPISEHNRLYWYRQTLGQGPEFLTYFQNEAQLEKSRLLSDRFSAERPKGSFSTLEIQRTEQGDSAMYLCASSSDRDSAYEQYFGPGTRLTVT.

The chain employs TRBV4-1 and TRBJ1-2; weak D call: TRBD1 (5 bases). Trimming took off 5 bases at V and 2 bases at J, with 21 bases between the two ends. This CDR3 region has 17 residues. Germline CDR1 is MGHRA and CDR2 is YSYEKL. The CDR3 loop reads CASSTSSLGGLNYGYTF. For the CDR3, the DNA is TGCGCCAGCAGCACCTCAAGCCTCGGGGGATTAAACTATGGCTACACCTTC.

The chain couples TRBV6-1 to TRBJ1-2; tentative D call: TRBD1 (5 bases). V lost 3 bases and J lost 8, with 19 bases in between. CDR1 is MNHNS and CDR2 is SASEGT in the germline V gene. The CDR3 contains 15 residues. DNA of the CDR3: TGTGCCAGCAGTGATCTCCAGGGCGGTGTGGTGGGCTACACCTTC. Its translation: CASSDLQGGVVGYTF.